This T cell receptor beta chain was documented in a study of cytomegalovirus exposure and HLA in healthy donors. Study findings and constraints: Segments of the TCR beta V type were, in most cases, productive about 90% or about 30% of the time in an earlier analysis. TCR beta chains numbering some 150 were designated cytomegalovirus-associated.

The J segment lost 1 base and the V segment lost 5 bases, leaving 10 bases of the junction unmatched. There are 16 residues in the CDR3. In germline, CDR1 is SGHRS, CDR2 YFSETQ. 13 Jbeta primers and 60 Vbeta primers were used for the PCR. The protocol was immunoSEQ multiplex PCR, while the TCRdb copy is restricted to in-frame clones and leaves out a portion. The sample records about 93,000 clones, around 78% being singletons. Comment on this clone: Its target is not known.

Sequencing was performed on PBMCs. This receptor was obtained from a man younger than 40 in good health and CMV-seronegative. This rearrangement joins TRBV5-1 to TRBJ1-1; 8 bases are shared with TRBD1. The CDR3 sequence: CASRSRGPYGNTEAFF. Here the CDR3 DNA reads TGCGCCAGCAGATCCAGGGGGCCGTATGGGAACACTGAAGCTTTCTTT.